These 25 T cell receptor beta chains originate from one sample sequenced in a study of blood T cell repertoires in COVID-19. Libraries were prepared by immunoSEQ multiplex PCR; TCRdb keeps only in-frame clonotypes and omits some of them. The sample lists some 58,000 clones, around 85% occurring once. Sequenced material: peripheral blood. Receptors originate from a man aged 35-49 years with acute or convalescent COVID-19.

This clone was detected a few times. V is TRBV7-9 and J is TRBJ1-1; tentative D call: TRBD1 (5 bases). This CDR3 is 13 amino acids long. CDR1 is SEHNR, CDR2 FQNEAQ, per germline (reference sequence). The V end was cut by 1 base, the J end by 5 bases, with 8 bases between. CDR3 sequence: CASSLGGGTEAFF. In nucleotides, the CDR3 is TGTGCCAGCAGCTTAGGTGGGGGGACTGAAGCTTTCTTT. Together with reference TRBV7-9 and TRBJ1-1, the CDR3 gives the full variable domain: DTGVSQNPRHKITKRGQNVTFRCDPISEHNRLYWYRQTLGQGPEFLTYFQNEAQLEKSRLLSDRFSAERPKGSFSTLEIQRTEQGDSAMYLCASSLGGGTEAFFGQGTRLTVV.

The chain joins TRBV25-1 to TRBJ1-1, with 9 nucleotides matching TRBD1. Germline V gene data show CDR1 as MGHDK and CDR2 as SYGVNS. Unmatched junction bases numbered 14, after V lost 4 bases and J lost 11 bases. The CDR3 extends over 15 amino acids. CDR3 DNA sequence: TGTGCCAGCAGTGCCCCGGGACAGGGATTGAAGGGCGCTTTCTTT. Amino acids: CASSAPGQGLKGAFF.

The CDR3 sequence is CASSLQGDPTNEKLFF. CDR3 bases: TGCGCCAGCAGCTTGCAGGGGGATCCAACTAATGAAAAACTGTTTTTT. The chain is built from TRBV5-1 and TRBJ1-4, with 7 bases identical to TRBD1. The junction had 3 bases not matched to a gene; V was cut back by 1 base and J by 0 bases. This CDR3 is built from 16 residues. Germline V gene sequence: CDR1 SGHRS, CDR2 YFSETQ. Drawing the rest from reference TRBV5-1 and TRBJ1-4, the complete variable domain is KAGVTQTPRYLIKTRGQQVTLSCSPISGHRSVSWYQQTPGQGLQFLFEYFSETQRNKGNFPGRFSGRQFSNSRSEMNVSTLELGDSALYLCASSLQGDPTNEKLFFGSGTQLSVL.

J is TRBJ1-1 and V is TRBV28; D gene unclear. Germline V gene sequence: CDR1 MDHEN, CDR2 SYDVKM. The CDR3 length is 12 residues. V dropped 2 bases and J dropped 10 bases, with 11 bases sitting between them. The CDR3 reads CASSLGRGGAFF. CDR3 nucleotide sequence: TGTGCCAGCAGTTTAGGGAGAGGAGGAGCTTTCTTT.

The rearrangement joins TRBV16 to TRBJ2-2; TRBD1 matches 7 bases. The CDR3 extends over 16 amino acids. Per germline, CDR1 KGHSY and CDR2 FQNENV. Unmatched junction bases numbered 6, after V lost 4 bases and J lost 1 base. The CDR3 sequence is CASSLQGTRNTGELFF. CDR3 nucleotide sequence: TGTGCCAGCAGCCTACAGGGGACCCGGAACACCGGGGAGCTGTTTTTT.

This clone was picked up one time. This sequence joins TRBV4-1 and TRBJ2-7, with 11 bases aligning to TRBD2. V lost 0 bases and J lost 3; bases outside the gene matches: 1. The germline V gene has CDR1 MGHRA and CDR2 YSYEKL. CDR3 length: 15 amino acids. CDR3 sequence: CASSQETSGGYEQYF. In nucleotides, the CDR3 is TGCGCCAGCAGCCAAGAAACTAGCGGGGGCTACGAGCAGTACTTC.

This clone was seen just once. The chain recombines TRBV4-2 with TRBJ2-7, with D possibly TRBD2 on 6 matching bases. The V gene's germline CDR1 is LGHNA and CDR2 YNFKEQ. The CDR3 runs 13 residues. Trimming removed 1 base from V and 6 bases from J, with 10 bases in between. CDR3 loop: CASSQVRGSEQYF. DNA of the CDR3: TGTGCCAGCAGCCAAGTTCGGGGGAGCGAGCAGTACTTC.

The gene calls are TRBV3-1 (or the pseudogene TRBV3-2) and TRBJ2-3, with TRBD1 as a possible D gene (5 bases). Germline V gene data show CDR1 as LGHDT and CDR2 as YNNKEL (reference sequence). There are 13 residues in the CDR3. V was shortened by 6 bases and J by 6 bases, with 13 bases between the two germline ends. The CDR3 sequence is CASRRQLGDTQYF. DNA of the CDR3: TGTGCCAGCAGACGACAGCTCGGGGATACGCAGTATTTT.

The genes are TRBV14 and TRBJ1-2; 10 bases match TRBD1. This CDR3 is built from 15 residues. J gave up 5 bases and V 4 bases, and 7 bases lay outside the gene matches. CDR1 is SGHDN and CDR2 is FVKESK in the germline V gene. The CDR3 here is CASSPPDRGFYGYTF. CDR3 DNA sequence: TGTGCCAGCAGCCCGCCGGACAGGGGGTTTTATGGCTACACCTTC.

J is TRBJ2-1 and V is TRBV24-1, with a weak D call TRBD1 (6 bases). V was trimmed by 9 bases and J by 4 bases, leaving 12 bases between them. Germline V gene lookup returns CDR1 KGHDR and CDR2 SFDVKD. The CDR3 is made up of 13 amino acids. The chain's CDR3 is CATARGGYNEQFF. The CDR3 bases are TGTGCCACCGCGAGAGGGGGATACAATGAGCAGTTCTTC.

This chain connects TRBV4-2 to TRBJ2-4, with 8 nucleotides matching TRBD1. V gave up 0 bases and J gave up 1 base; unmatched junction bases: 8. The germline gives CDR1 LGHNA, CDR2 YNFKEQ. The CDR3 consists of 18 residues. The CDR3 loop is CASSQDLGQGAAKNIQYF. The CDR3 nucleotides are TGTGCCAGCAGCCAAGATCTGGGGCAGGGGGCGGCCAAAAACATTCAGTACTTC.

J is TRBJ2-5 and V is TRBV11-3; D unresolved. Between the trimmed V and J ends, which lost 0 bases and 5 bases, there was a span of 13 bases. CDR3 length: 15 residues. Germline CDR1 reads SGHNT; CDR2 reads YENEEA. The CDR3 DNA reads TGTGCCAGCAGCTTAGACTCACGCATTCGGGAGACCCAGTACTTC. Amino acids: CASSLDSRIRETQYF.

The chain couples TRBV27 to TRBJ2-1; TRBD1 matches 8 bases. The CDR3 covers 15 residues. The trim removed 5 bases at V and 7 bases at J, leaving 10 bases unmatched. The germline V gene encodes CDR1 MNHEY and CDR2 SMNVEV (reference sequence). The CDR3 DNA reads as TGTGCCAGCAGTCCCCTACAGGGGGGAATGAATGAGCAGTTCTTC. As protein: CASSPLQGGMNEQFF.

The CDR3 DNA is TGTGCCAGTAGCCCGACTAGCAAGAACAATGAGCAGTTCTTC. This translates into CASSPTSKNNEQFF. The chain couples TRBV19 to TRBJ2-1, with 7 bases identical to TRBD2. Germline V gene sequence: CDR1 LNHDA, CDR2 SQIVND (reference sequence). The CDR3 runs to 14 residues. Trimming at V came to 6 bases and at J to 5 bases, leaving 7 bases not matched to a gene.

This clone has only one observation. The J gene is TRBJ2-3, the V gene TRBV4-1, with 11 bases that match TRBD2. The CDR3 covers 18 residues. The germline V gene has CDR1 MGHRA and CDR2 YSYEKL. V was clipped by 0 bases and J by 4 bases; unmatched bases: 9. The CDR3 loop reads CASSQDIAGGSPADTQYF. DNA of the CDR3: TGCGCCAGCAGCCAAGATATAGCGGGGGGGAGCCCCGCAGATACGCAGTATTTT.

This chain connects TRBV6-6 to TRBJ1-2; the match to TRBD1 covers 7 bases. The CDR3 runs to 16 residues. V lost 4 bases and J lost 0; bases outside the gene matches: 8. CDR1 is MNHNY and CDR2 is SVGAGI in the germline V gene (reference sequence). The DNA of the CDR3 is TGTGCCAGCAGTTTTTACGGACAGGCAGCTAACTATGGCTACACCTTC. It is translated as CASSFYGQAANYGYTF.

This clone came up a few times. This chain links TRBV5-1 with TRBJ1-5, with D possibly matching TRBD1 (6 bases). Deletions cut 2 bases from V and 8 bases from J, with 14 bases between. The CDR3 extends over 14 amino acids. Germline V lookup: CDR1 SGHRS, CDR2 YFSETQ. The CDR3 coding sequence is TGCGCCAGCAGCTTTTCCCCAGAGGGGGAGCCCCAGCATTTT. Amino acids: CASSFSPEGEPQHF.

This chain links TRBV7-6 with TRBJ2-6; a weak D match, TRBD1 (6 bases). CDR3 length: 18 amino acids. CDR1 SGHVS and CDR2 FNYEAQ come from the germline V gene. Trimming took off 5 bases at V and 2 bases at J, with 19 bases between the two ends. Written as DNA, the CDR3 is TGTGCCAGCAGCCCCACCCCAGGGGTCAAAGCTGGGGCCAACGTCCTGACTTTC. This translates into CASSPTPGVKAGANVLTF.

The chain employs TRBV4-1 and TRBJ1-5; TRBD1 agrees at 7 bases. Germline CDR1 MGHRA, CDR2 YSYEKL. The CDR3 is 18 residues long. J gave up 0 bases and V 3 bases, and 11 bases lay outside the gene matches. This CDR3 is CASSQARTTGNSNQPQHF. The CDR3 coding sequence is TGCGCCAGCAGCCAGGCCCGGACGACAGGGAATAGCAATCAGCCCCAGCATTTT.

CDR3 nucleotides: TGTGCCAGCAGTTACTACCGCAGGGAAACTAACTATGGCTACACCTTC. This codes for CASSYYRRETNYGYTF. The rearrangement links TRBV6-5 to TRBJ1-2; TRBD1 might be the D (5 bases). The germline gives CDR1 MNHEY, CDR2 SVGAGI. The CDR3 totals 16 residues. Trimming cost V 1 base and J 0 bases, with 12 bases left between them.

Details on this clone: The DNA is omitted, as the CDR3 cannot be located on it reliably, and the CDR3 follows TCRdb's listing. The chain has TRBV21-1 and TRBJ2-1; TRBD1 is the table's D call, not checked against the DNA. TRBV21-1 is noted as a pseudogene. The CDR3 sequence runs 20 residues, both termini included. The CDR3 loop reads CASSKDHIYCCRGSYNEQFF.

This chain joins TRBV20-1 and TRBJ1-6; D may be TRBD1 (5 bases). V gave up 3 bases and J gave up 10 bases, with 28 bases separating them. The V gene's germline CDR1 is DFQATT and CDR2 SNEGSKA (reference sequence). CDR3 length: 18 amino acids. The CDR3 nucleotides read TGCAGTGCTAGTCTACTTCACGGGCGGGGGGTTTCTGCCTCACCCCTCCACTTT. Translating gives CSASLLHGRGVSASPLHF.

The chain has TRBV24-1 and TRBJ2-6; D remains unclear. This CDR3 contains 16 residues. Germline CDR1 is KGHDR and CDR2 is SFDVKD. V lost 5 bases, J lost 4 bases, and 14 bases lay in between. The CDR3 region is CATSATDRPGANVLTF. As DNA, the CDR3 is TGTGCCACCAGTGCTACAGACCGTCCCGGGGCCAACGTCCTGACTTTC.

The chain links TRBV2 to TRBJ2-2; TRBD1 matches 7 bases. Per germline, CDR1 SNHLY and CDR2 FYNNEI. This CDR3 has 14 residues. V lost 3 bases and J lost 5; bases outside the gene matches: 3. CDR3 amino acids: CASSDRTGTGELFF. The CDR3 DNA reads as TGTGCCAGCAGTGACCGGACAGGAACCGGGGAGCTGTTTTTT.

CDR3 in amino acids: CASGLSAGTAEAFF. CDR3 nucleotides: TGTGCTAGTGGTTTGTCCGCAGGAACTGCTGAAGCTTTCTTT. The chain has TRBV12-5 and TRBJ1-1; the D is unclear. The germline gives CDR1 LGHNT, CDR2 FRNRAP. V was trimmed by 2 bases and J by 6 bases, leaving 13 bases between them. CDR3 length equals 14 residues.